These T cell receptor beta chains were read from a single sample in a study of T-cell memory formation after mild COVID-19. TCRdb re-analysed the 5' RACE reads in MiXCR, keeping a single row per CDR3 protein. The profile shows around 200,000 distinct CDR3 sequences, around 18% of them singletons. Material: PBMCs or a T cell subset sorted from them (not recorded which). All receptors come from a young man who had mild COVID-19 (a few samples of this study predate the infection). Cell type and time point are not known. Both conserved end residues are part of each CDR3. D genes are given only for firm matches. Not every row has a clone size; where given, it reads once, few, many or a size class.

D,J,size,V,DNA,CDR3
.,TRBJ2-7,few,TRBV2,TGTGCCAGCAGTGAAGCGAGTAGGAGCGAGCAGTACTTC,CASSEASRSEQYF
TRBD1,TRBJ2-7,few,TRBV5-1,TGCGCCAGCAGCCGTACTGGACAGGGTTGGGACGAGCAGTACTTC,CASSRTGQGWDEQYF
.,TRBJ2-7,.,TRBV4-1,TGCGCCAGCAGCCAAGTAGCGAGTTACACCCACTACGAGCAGTACTTC,CASSQVASYTHYEQYF
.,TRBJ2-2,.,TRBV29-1,TGCAGCGTTGATGACAGCAGCACCGGGGAGCTGTTTTTT,CSVDDSSTGELFF
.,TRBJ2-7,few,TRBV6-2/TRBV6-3,TGTGCCAGCACCACGTATCCCTACGAGCAGTACTTC,CASTTYPYEQYF
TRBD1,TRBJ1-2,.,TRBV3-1,TGTGCCAGCAGCCAAGACGGACAGGGGGCCTGGAAATATGGCTACACCTTC,CASSQDGQGAWKYGYTF
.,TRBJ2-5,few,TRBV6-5,TGTGCCAGCAGTTCCCGAGAGACCCAGTACTTC,CASSSRETQYF
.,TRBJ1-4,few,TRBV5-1,TGCGCCAGCAGCTTGGATTACATTGAAAAACTGTTTTTT,CASSLDYIEKLFF
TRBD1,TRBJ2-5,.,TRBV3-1,TGTGCCAGCAGCCCAGCCCCGGGACAGGGGGCTCCGGAGACCCAGTACTTC,CASSPAPGQGAPETQYF
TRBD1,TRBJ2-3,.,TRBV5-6,TGTGCCAGCAGCACTAAGGGACAGGGCACAGATACGCAGTATTTT,CASSTKGQGTDTQYF
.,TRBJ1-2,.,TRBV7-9,TGTGCCAGCAGTACCGGACAAAGCTATGGCTACACCTTC,CASSTGQSYGYTF
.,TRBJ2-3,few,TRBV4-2,TGTGCCAGCAGCCAAGGTCCCAGGGGGGAGGCAGATACGCAGTATTTT,CASSQGPRGEADTQYF
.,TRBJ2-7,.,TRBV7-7,TGTGCCAGCAGCTTAGAACCAGGCTCCTACGAGCAGTACTTC,CASSLEPGSYEQYF
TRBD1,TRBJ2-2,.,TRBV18,TGTGCCAGCTCCCCAGGACAGGGGTCCGCAACCGGGGAGCTGATTTTT,CASSPGQGSATGELIF
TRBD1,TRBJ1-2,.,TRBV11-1,TGTGCCAGCAGCTTAACGCAGGGGGCATATGGCTACACCTTC,CASSLTQGAYGYTF
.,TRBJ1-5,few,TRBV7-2,TGTGCCAGCAGCCGAGAGGGCCCTATGACCGGAGGGCCCCAGCATTTT,CASSREGPMTGGPQHF
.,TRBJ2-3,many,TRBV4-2,TGTGCCAGCAGCCACTCAGATACGCAGTATTTT,CASSHSDTQYF
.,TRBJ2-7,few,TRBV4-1,TGCGCCAGCAGCCAAGAGGGCAGCTTCCCGGACGAGCAGTACTTC,CASSQEGSFPDEQYF
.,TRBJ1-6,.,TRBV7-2,TGTGCCAGCAGCTCCCACCTAGGCAATTCACCCCTCCACTTT,CASSSHLGNSPLHF
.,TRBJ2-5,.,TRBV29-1,TGCAGCGTGATCCGAGCCCAAGAGACCCAGTACTTC,CSVIRAQETQYF
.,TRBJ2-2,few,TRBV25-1,TGTGCCAGCAGTGAATTCGCCGGGGAGCTGTTTTTT,CASSEFAGELFF